This T cell receptor (beta chain) was sequenced for a study of OX40 agonist ivuxolimab in advanced cancers. For the study at large: The dose-escalation cohort had hepatocellular carcinoma, melanoma, renal cell or head and neck cancer.

Generated by immunoSEQ multiplex PCR, the TCRdb table keeps only in-frame clones and is missing some. This table holds approximately 84,000 clones, over 85% found once. The ends lost 4 bases at V and 5 bases at J; junction bases unmatched: 7. The CDR3 covers 16 residues. CDR1 and CDR2 (germline): SGHDT, YYEEEE. This clonotype was sampled from an adult with an advanced solid tumor such as melanoma, head and neck, liver or kidney cancer. The genes are TRBV5-6 and TRBJ2-1; 12 positions agree with TRBD2. The specimen comprised CD4+ or CD8+ T cells sorted from blood, sampled in a trial of the OX40 agonist ivuxolimab. CDR3 DNA: TGTGCCAGCAGCCGGAGGACTAGCGGGAACAACAATGAGCAGTTCTTC. It yields the protein CASSRRTSGNNNEQFF. Full variable domain (rest looked up from reference TRBV5-6 and TRBJ2-1): DAGVTQSPTHLIKTRGQQVTLRCSPKSGHDTVSWYQQALGQGPQFIFQYYEEEERQRGNFPDRFSGHQFPNYSSELNVNALLLGDSALYLCASSRRTSGNNNEQFFGPGTRLTVL.